One and the same sample provided the 18 T cell receptor beta chains below, sequenced in a study of blood T cells in healthy people across ages. It was with a sample-barcoded 5' primer and a J-beta primer mix that a second PCR of roughly 6 to 12 cycles was run. Each CDR3 protein is one row after TCRdb ran MiXCR on the 5' RACE reads. The data contain about 1.4 million distinct CDR3 sequences, approximately 59% of them singletons. What was sequenced was blood. These receptors were taken from a man in his late teens or twenties in good health.

In DNA, the CDR3 is TGTGCCAGCAGCTTGCGTCGGACAGGGGCTTCCTACGAGCAGTACTTC. It translates to CASSLRRTGASYEQYF. V gene TRBV5-6 combines with J gene TRBJ2-7, with 9 nucleotides matching TRBD1. The CDR3 contains 16 residues. The germline gives CDR1 SGHDT, CDR2 YYEEEE. Trimming at V came to 1 base and at J to 1 base, leaving 6 bases not matched to a gene.

V is TRBV3-1 and J is TRBJ1-4; D not certain. Germline loops: CDR1 LGHDT, CDR2 YNNKEL (reference sequence). This CDR3 contains 15 residues. Trimming shortened V by 3 bases and J by 4 bases, and 12 bases separated the two germline ends. The CDR3 nucleotides read TGTGCCAGCAGCCATTATATCACCGGTAATGAAAAACTGTTTTTT. This sequence encodes CASSHYITGNEKLFF. Full variable domain (outside the CDR3, taken from reference TRBV3-1 and TRBJ1-4): DTAVSQTPKYLVTQMGNDKSIKCEQNLGHDTMYWYKQDSKKFLKIMFSYNNKELIINETVPNRFSPKSPDKAHLNLHINSLELGDSAVYFCASSHYITGNEKLFFGSGTQLSVL.

This clonotype has only one observation. CDR3 sequence reads: CSARDSWTRDHEQFF. The CDR3 DNA sequence: TGCAGTGCTAGAGATTCTTGGACCAGAGACCATGAGCAGTTCTTC. The rearrangement joins TRBV20-1 to TRBJ2-1; D gene ambiguous. V lost 0 bases and J 8 bases, leaving 17 bases between the germline ends. This CDR3 is 15 amino acids long. Germline loops: CDR1 DFQATT, CDR2 SNEGSKA (reference sequence).

This clonotype has just a few counts. This chain uses TRBV6-5 with TRBJ2-1; tentatively, D is TRBD1 (5 bases). The germline V and J ends were trimmed by 6 bases and 10 bases, with 13 bases remaining between them. CDR3 length equals 12 residues. Looked up from germline, CDR1 is MNHEY and CDR2 is SVGAGI. The CDR3 spells CASSLDRREQFF. In nucleotides, the CDR3 is TGTGCCAGCAGCCTCGACAGAAGAGAGCAGTTCTTC.

The rearrangement links TRBV12-3 or TRBV12-4 to TRBJ1-2; 8 bases line up with TRBD1. Trimming removed 7 bases from V and 7 bases from J; junction bases left unmatched: 14. This CDR3 is built from 15 residues. The CDR3 is CASISAGQGARGYTF. The CDR3 DNA reads as TGTGCCAGCATCTCCGCCGGGCAGGGGGCGCGTGGCTACACCTTC.

This clonotype was picked up one time. The rearrangement joins TRBV12-3 or TRBV12-4 to TRBJ2-7; D unresolved. Trimming cost V 7 bases and J 7 bases, with 17 bases left between them. CDR3 length equals 13 residues. The CDR3 DNA reads TGTGCCAGCACCGAAAGGGTCCGATCGGAGCAGTACTTC. Its protein is CASTERVRSEQYF.

The V call is TRBV18, the J call TRBJ1-1, with a possible D match to TRBD1 (5 bases). Germline lookup yields CDR1 KGHSH and CDR2 LQKENI. The CDR3 totals 14 residues. The V end was cut by 1 base, the J end by 4 bases, with 10 bases between. CDR3 DNA sequence: TGTGCCAGCTCACCACGGGGGGGGGTCACTGAAGCTTTCTTT. This encodes CASSPRGGVTEAFF.

V is TRBV6-5 and J is TRBJ1-2; 8 bases match TRBD1. The CDR3 length is 15 residues. J gave up 4 bases and V 2 bases, and 6 bases lay outside the gene matches. The germline V gene has CDR1 MNHEY and CDR2 SVGAGI. The chain's CDR3 is CASSYAGQATYGYTF. CDR3 bases: TGTGCCAGCAGTTACGCGGGACAGGCTACCTATGGCTACACCTTC.

The chain has TRBV29-1 and TRBJ2-7; D gene ambiguous. V shed 2 bases and J shed 5 bases, with 7 bases lying between them. CDR1 is SQVTM, CDR2 ANQGSEA, per germline. The CDR3 runs 11 residues. The CDR3 loop reads CSVETVNEQYF. CDR3 DNA sequence: TGCAGCGTTGAAACCGTGAACGAGCAGTACTTC.

The V gene is TRBV4-3, the J gene TRBJ2-7; weak D call: TRBD1 (6 bases). The V and J ends lost 0 bases and 4 bases respectively, with 19 bases between them. Germline values: CDR1 LGHNA, CDR2 YSLEER. This CDR3 is 17 amino acids long. Here the CDR3 DNA reads TGCGCCAGCAGCCAAGATCCTTACGGATACAGGGCGTACGAGCAGTACTTC. This translates into CASSQDPYGYRAYEQYF.

The genes are TRBV2 and TRBJ2-4, with 13 positions matching TRBD2. The end of the DNA is better explained by TRBJ2-7, so the J call may be wrong. This CDR3 has 15 residues. CDR1 and CDR2 (germline): SNHLY, FYNNEI. The CDR3 coding sequence is TGTGCCAGTGCCCCCGGGACTAGCGGGGCTTACGAGCAGTACTTC. Its translation: CASAPGTSGAYEQYF.

The rearrangement joins TRBV6-6 to TRBJ1-6; TRBD1 aligns across 7 bases. The CDR3 is made up of 16 amino acids. Germline V gene lookup returns CDR1 MNHNY and CDR2 SVGAGI (reference sequence). Trimming cost V 11 bases and J 4 bases; bases outside gene matches: 14. For the CDR3, the DNA is TGTGCCGGCTCGAGGGGGCCCTCTCTTTATAATTCACCCCTCCACTTT. This encodes CAGSRGPSLYNSPLHF.

The V gene is TRBV5-1, the J gene TRBJ1-5; D unresolved. Germline lookup yields CDR1 SGHRS and CDR2 YFSETQ. The CDR3 contains 16 residues. With 2 bases removed from V and 6 bases from J, the gap between germline ends came to 18 bases. The CDR3 DNA reads TGCGCCAGCAGCTTTTATCCCCTAGGTGGTAGTCAGCCCCAGCATTTT. Protein sequence: CASSFYPLGGSQPQHF.

V usage is TRBV20-1 and J usage is TRBJ2-4, with D perhaps matching TRBD2 (5 bases). The J call may be mistaken, given a closer DNA end match to TRBJ2-7. This CDR3 spans 14 amino acids. Germline CDR1 DFQATT, CDR2 SNEGSKA (reference sequence). DNA of the CDR3: TGCAGTGCTAGAGGAGGACTTAACTACTACGAGCAGTACTTC. Translated, it gives CSARGGLNYYEQYF.

The CDR3 region is CSATPGTQLRYPTDTQYF. CDR3 DNA: TGCAGTGCGACCCCCGGGACTCAATTACGCTACCCCACAGATACGCAGTATTTT. The V call is TRBV20-1, the J call TRBJ2-3, with D maybe TRBD2 (6 bases). The CDR3 spans 18 residues. Germline CDR1 reads DFQATT; CDR2 reads SNEGSKA (reference sequence). Deletions cut 6 bases from V and 2 bases from J, with 27 bases between.

The genes are TRBV20-1 and TRBJ1-5; D remains unclear. The CDR3 covers 15 residues. CDR1 DFQATT and CDR2 SNEGSKA come from the germline V gene (reference sequence). Trimming took off 0 bases at V and 1 base at J, with 10 bases between the two ends. The CDR3 nucleotides are TGCAGTGCTAGAGACCTGGACCTCAGCAATCAGCCCCAGCATTTT. Its translation is CSARDLDLSNQPQHF.

This chain's CDR3 is CASSRTGQGMSEAFF. The CDR3 nucleotides are TGCGCCAGCAGCCGCACGGGACAGGGAATGTCTGAAGCTTTCTTT. This rearrangement joins TRBV4-1 to TRBJ1-1; 9 bases line up with TRBD1. The germline V gene encodes CDR1 MGHRA and CDR2 YSYEKL. This CDR3 comprises 15 residues. The trim removed 4 bases at V and 6 bases at J, leaving 9 bases unmatched.

This clonotype was recorded only once. The V gene is TRBV7-9, the J gene TRBJ2-4; tentatively, D is TRBD2 (6 bases). The J call is doubtful: the DNA matches TRBJ2-5 better. Germline CDR1 SEHNR, CDR2 FQNEAQ (reference sequence). The CDR3 consists of 15 residues. The CDR3 loop is CASSLLLRGQETQYF. CDR3 bases: TGTGCCAGCAGCCTTCTTTTGCGGGGACAAGAGACCCAGTACTTC.